Listed here are 3 T cell receptor beta chains from one sample, sequenced in a study of T cell responses to AZD1222 COVID-19 vaccine (dated by TCRdb to 2020 to 2022). The time point label, read with the paper, signifies: baseline before first vaccination. The treatment or condition label on this specimen signifies: meningococcal conjugate vaccine given as trial control. Libraries were made using the immunoSEQ multiplex PCR assay. Not all clones reach the TCRdb copy of this immuneACCESS table, which keeps in-frame sequences only. Checked studies attribute under half of the gap to unresolved V genes and leave the rest unexplained. The sample yields approximately 120,000 clones; approximately 85% were counted once. The leading ten clones occupy 9.5% to 15% of the sample. This specimen consisted of peripheral blood, obtained on day 0 of MenACWY control vaccination. These receptors all stem from an adult in good health.

The chain couples TRBV5-6 to TRBJ2-7; D possibly corresponds to TRBD2 (5 bases). Germline V gene data show CDR1 as SGHDT and CDR2 as YYEEEE. CDR3 size: 16 residues. V was pared by 1 base and J by 0 bases, with 14 bases between. The CDR3 sequence: CASSLRFKRASYEQYF. The CDR3 nucleotides read TGTGCCAGCAGCTTGCGGTTCAAGAGGGCCTCCTACGAGCAGTACTTC.

This rearrangement joins TRBV5-1 to TRBJ1-1, with 7 nucleotides matching TRBD1. Losses at the gene ends were 3 bases for V and 6 bases for J; bases not matched to a gene: 2. Germline CDR1 SGHRS, CDR2 YFSETQ. The length of the CDR3 is 12 residues. CDR3 sequence: CASSSGQPEAFF. The CDR3 nucleotides are TGCGCCAGCAGCTCGGGACAGCCTGAAGCTTTCTTT.

The genes are TRBV20-1 and TRBJ2-1, with D perhaps being TRBD1 or TRBD2 (5 bases each). There are 15 residues in the CDR3. Germline V gives CDR1 DFQATT, CDR2 SNEGSKA (reference sequence). Trimming cost V 3 bases and J 0 bases, with 12 bases left between them. The CDR3 loop reads CSASGDPSSYNEQFF. The CDR3 DNA is TGCAGTGCTAGTGGGGACCCCAGCTCCTACAATGAGCAGTTCTTC.